This TCR beta chain derives from a study of vaccination effects on CD4 cells after COVID-19. Study summary: Samples were given by two convalescent patients 16 days and one week before vaccination.

Sequencing was preceded by expansion of antigen-specific CD4+ T cells with viral peptide pools in the ViraFEST assay. It was after approximately 10 days of culture that CD4+ T cells were isolated. A PCR test confirmed that the person had SARS-CoV-2 infection between March and December 2020. Measured with immunoSEQ multiplex PCR; TCRdb has only the in-frame clones, and not every one. This table has roughly 45,000 clones, roughly four fifths appearing once. This CDR3 is 16 amino acids long. The germline V gene has CDR1 SGHTA and CDR2 FQGNSA. Trimming stripped 1 base from V and 0 bases from J, with 12 bases between. With regard to this clone: Its target is not known.

The study's findings and limits: Convalescents' spike-reactive clones after vaccination were mainly made up of new clones that the vaccine induced. Convalescent patients were scarce, and early post-infection timepoints were absent. Among infection- and vaccine-induced clones, marked clonal contraction occurred late after vaccination.

The sequence was collected from a human donor who had a prior SARS-CoV-2 infection. The V gene is TRBV7-2, the J gene TRBJ1-2; the D is unclear. The input for sequencing was CD4+ T cells from PBMCs cultured with a peptide pool, taken before COVID-19 vaccination. The CDR3 reads CASSLGGAAANYGYTF. CDR3 bases: TGTGCCAGCAGCTTAGGAGGTGCAGCGGCTAACTATGGCTACACCTTC.